This note documents a single T cell receptor (beta chain) sequence. This table comes from immunoSEQ multiplex PCR, and its TCRdb copy is limited to in-frame clones, with some not included. The sample has 100,000 or so clones, 96% seen once. The V gene's germline CDR1 is MNHEY and CDR2 SVGAGI. The V and J ends lost 2 bases and 7 bases respectively, with 14 bases between them. The CDR3 length is 14 residues. This entry comes from a study of technical replicates of blood from a few donors. Sequenced sample: T cells isolated from PBMCs. This TCR derives from a human donor in good health. The chain carries TRBV6-5 and TRBJ1-1; possible D gene TRBD1, 5 bases. CDR3 residues: CASSYRAGTIEAFF. The CDR3 DNA reads as TGTGCCAGCAGTTACCGGGCAGGGACTATTGAAGCTTTCTTT.